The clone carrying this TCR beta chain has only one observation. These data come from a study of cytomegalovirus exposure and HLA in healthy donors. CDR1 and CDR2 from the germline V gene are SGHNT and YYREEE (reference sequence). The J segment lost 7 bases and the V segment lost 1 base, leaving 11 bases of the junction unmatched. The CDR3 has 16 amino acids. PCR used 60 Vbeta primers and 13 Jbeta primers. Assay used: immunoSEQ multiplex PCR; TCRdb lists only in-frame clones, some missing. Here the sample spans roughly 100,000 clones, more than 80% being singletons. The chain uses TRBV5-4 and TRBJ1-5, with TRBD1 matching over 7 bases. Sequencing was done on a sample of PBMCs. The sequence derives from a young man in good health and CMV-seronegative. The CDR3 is CASSLYMTGSRQPQHF. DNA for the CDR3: TGTGCCAGCAGCTTGTACATGACAGGGTCCAGACAGCCCCAGCATTTT.